This T cell receptor (beta chain) was captured in a study of T cell responses to AZD1222 COVID-19 vaccine. Generated by immunoSEQ multiplex PCR, the TCRdb table keeps only in-frame clones and is missing some. The sample yields 130,000 to 150,000 clones, 90% to 95% seen once. The V gene end was trimmed by 3 bases and the J gene end by 3 bases; junction bases not matched to a gene: 7. Germline loops: CDR1 SGDLS, CDR2 YYNGEE. The CDR3 has 15 residues. The chain recombines TRBV9 with TRBJ1-2; 8 bases match TRBD1. This TCR was recovered from an adult in good health. The sample here was peripheral blood, taken on day 0 of AZD1222 vaccination. The CDR3 region has the DNA TGTGCCAGCAGCGCAGGACAGGGTTGGGACTATGGCTACACCTTC. Its translation is CASSAGQGWDYGYTF. Drawing the rest from reference TRBV9 and TRBJ1-2, the complete variable domain is DSGVTQTPKHLITATGQRVTLRCSPRSGDLSVYWYQQSLDQGLQFLIQYYNGEERAKGNILERFSAQQFPDLHSELNLSSLELGDSALYFCASSAGQGWDYGYTFGSGTRLTVV.